Below, one T cell receptor (beta chain) is given with its context. Its antigen is not identified. The CDR3 runs to 18 residues. The germline V gene has CDR1 SGHDT and CDR2 YYEEEE. Trimming shortened V by 4 bases and J by 0 bases, and 20 bases separated the two germline ends. The record originates from a study of cytomegalovirus exposure and HLA in healthy donors. Study-wide background: The same platform as the approximately 700 first-cohort repertoires was used for the 95 to 150 validation repertoires, a later analysis reported. Study observations and caveats: A few chains tied to CMV proved CMV antigen-specific in vitro. Rare TCR sequences dominated, though some public TCRs recurred in many donors.

The assay was immunoSEQ multiplex PCR, and TCRdb's table has in-frame clones only and misses some. In the table there are over 250,000 clones, approximately 90% of which are singletons. The source of this sequence is a woman aged 25 to 39 in good health and CMV-seropositive. The source material was PBMCs. V is TRBV5-6 and J is TRBJ2-4, with D possibly matching TRBD1 (6 bases). CDR3 region: CASSVHLQGVRAKNIQYF. The CDR3 DNA reads as TGTGCCAGCAGCGTCCACCTACAGGGCGTACGAGCCAAAAACATTCAGTACTTC.